Each of the 21 T cell receptor beta chains below was sequenced from the same sample in a study of control samples from healthy donors and cancer patients. TCRdb keeps only in-frame clones here, not all; method: immunoSEQ multiplex PCR. The top ten hold just over 1.4% of the sample, which has 150,000 to 200,000 clones, 90% seen once. Sequenced input: blood. Receptors originate from a woman between 45 and 65 years old in good health.

This clone was seen more than once but under ten times. The V gene is TRBV6-5, the J gene TRBJ2-5; maybe TRBD1 (5 bases). The V end was cut by 2 bases, the J end by 2 bases, with 12 bases between. This CDR3 has 15 residues. Germline CDR1 is MNHEY and CDR2 is SVGAGI. CDR3 nucleotide sequence: TGTGCCAGCAGTTACAGGGGCTCGCGGCAAGAGACCCAGTACTTC. Its translation: CASSYRGSRQETQYF.

J is TRBJ1-1 and V is TRBV18; D ambiguous. The germline CDR1 and CDR2 sequences are KGHSH and LQKENI. The CDR3 sequence is 13 residues long. V lost 8 bases to trimming and J lost 0 bases, with 10 bases between them. The CDR3 reads CASTFTVNTEAFF. The DNA for the CDR3 is TGTGCCAGCACCTTCACAGTGAACACTGAAGCTTTCTTT. Full variable domain (missing parts from reference TRBV18 and TRBJ1-1): NAGVMQNPRHLVRRRGQEARLRCSPMKGHSHVYWYRQLPEEGLKFMVYLQKENIIDESGMPKERFSAEFPKEGPSILRIQQVVRGDSAAYFCASTFTVNTEAFFGQGTRLTVV.

This clone was observed a handful of times. This chain's CDR3 is CASGDSGRSPLHF. The CDR3 DNA follows: TGTGCCTCCGGGGACAGTGGACGTTCACCCCTCCACTTT. The chain combines TRBV10-3 with TRBJ1-6, with TRBD1 matching over 7 bases. Germline V CDR1 and CDR2: ENHRY, SYGVKD. Trimming removed 11 bases from V and 9 bases from J; junction bases left unmatched: 10. The CDR3 runs 13 residues.

The V gene is TRBV6-6, the J gene TRBJ2-1; D might be TRBD2 (5 bases). V was cut by 2 bases and J by 7 bases, with 6 bases left in between. Per the germline V gene, CDR1 is MNHNY and CDR2 is SVGAGI (reference sequence). The CDR3 spans 12 residues. The CDR3 nucleotides are TGTGCCAGCAGTTACGGGAGAAATGAGCAGTTCTTC. This gives the protein CASSYGRNEQFF.

The chain combines TRBV24-1 with TRBJ2-3; 12 bases align to TRBD2. V was pared by 3 bases and J by 3 bases, with 3 bases of the junction left unmatched. Per the germline V gene, CDR1 is KGHDR and CDR2 is SFDVKD. The CDR3 extends over 16 amino acids. The CDR3 DNA reads TGTGCCACCAGTGATCGACTAGCGGGGGATACAGATACGCAGTATTTT. Translation: CATSDRLAGDTDTQYF.

About this clone itself: Other DNA sequences in the sample encode the same CDR3. This chain links TRBV5-1 with TRBJ2-5, with unresolved D. Germline loops: CDR1 SGHRS, CDR2 YFSETQ. The V end was cut by 0 bases, the J end by 2 bases, with 8 bases between. The CDR3 loop spans 14 amino acids. Here the CDR3 reads CASSLGAGQETQYF. CDR3 sequence (DNA): TGCGCCAGCAGCTTGGGGGCCGGGCAAGAGACCCAGTACTTC.

The gene calls are TRBV6-5 and TRBJ1-3, with D perhaps TRBD1 (5 bases). Germline CDR1 MNHEY, CDR2 SVGAGI. The CDR3 sequence is 15 residues long. The V and J ends lost 2 bases and 0 bases respectively, with 8 bases between them. This chain's CDR3 is CASSYQGNSGNTIYF. CDR3 nucleotide sequence: TGTGCCAGCAGTTACCAGGGCAACTCTGGAAACACCATATATTTT.

The chain combines TRBV28 with TRBJ2-5; 10 bases agree with TRBD1. The CDR3 totals 15 residues. Trimming removed 4 bases from V and 4 bases from J; junction bases left unmatched: 6. Germline V gene data show CDR1 as MDHEN and CDR2 as SYDVKM. This CDR3 reads CASSSGTGALETQYF. The CDR3 coding sequence is TGTGCCAGCAGTTCCGGGACAGGGGCCTTAGAGACCCAGTACTTC.

This chain uses TRBV19 with TRBJ2-2; D is unclear. This CDR3 is built from 15 residues. Germline lookup yields CDR1 LNHDA and CDR2 SQIVND (reference sequence). Deletions cut 5 bases from V and 6 bases from J, with 16 bases between. The DNA for the CDR3 is TGTGCCAGTAGTCCCAAGGCCCCACCCCCCGGGGAGCTGTTTTTT. This encodes CASSPKAPPPGELFF.

This clone was seen only once. This chain joins TRBV9 and TRBJ2-3, with 8 bases aligning to TRBD1. Germline V CDR1 and CDR2: SGDLS, YYNGEE. With 1 base clipped from V and 3 bases from J, the junction kept 1 base outside the gene matches. The CDR3 runs to 14 residues. The CDR3 DNA reads as TGTGCCAGCAGCGTACAGGGGGCAACAGATACGCAGTATTTT. This translates into CASSVQGATDTQYF.

The chain has TRBV28 and TRBJ2-5; D unclear. The germline gives CDR1 MDHEN, CDR2 SYDVKM. Trimming took off 2 bases at V and 4 bases at J, with 11 bases between the two ends. CDR3 size: 14 residues. In DNA form, the CDR3 reads TGTGCCAGCAGTTTAGTTGGGGTAGGAGAGACCCAGTACTTC. The encoded protein is CASSLVGVGETQYF.

This clone was detected only once. The chain recombines TRBV5-4 with TRBJ2-1; D is ambiguous. The CDR3 has 15 residues. Trimming shortened V by 4 bases and J by 8 bases, and 19 bases separated the two germline ends. Germline lookup yields CDR1 SGHNT and CDR2 YYREEE (reference sequence). In DNA form, the CDR3 reads TGTGCCAGCAGCCAAATCGCAAGACTGGAAGATGAGCAGTTCTTC. Its translation is CASSQIARLEDEQFF.

Concerning this clone: Compared with germline, one end of the junction differs, possibly owing to a read error. This sequence joins TRBV5-6 and TRBJ2-1; TRBD2 matches 7 bases. Germline V gene lookup returns CDR1 SGHDT and CDR2 YYEEEE. This CDR3 is built from 13 residues. The CDR3 reads CASSLTASGLWVF. CDR3 sequence (DNA): TGTGCCAGCAGCTTGACGGCTAGCGGTCTGTGGGTCTTC.

The chain uses TRBV4-1 and TRBJ1-2, with TRBD1 identical over 7 bases. This CDR3 contains 16 residues. The ends lost 3 bases at V and 1 base at J; junction bases unmatched: 8. Germline V gene lookup returns CDR1 MGHRA and CDR2 YSYEKL. CDR3 amino acids: CASSHGAGTDNYGYTF. CDR3 coding DNA: TGCGCCAGCAGCCATGGAGCCGGGACAGATAACTATGGCTACACCTTC.

There are a few counts of this clone. This chain uses TRBV9 with TRBJ1-2, with D perhaps matching TRBD1 (6 bases). The CDR3 sequence is 14 residues long. Trimming stripped 4 bases from V and 8 bases from J, with 18 bases between. The germline gives CDR1 SGDLS, CDR2 YYNGEE. The CDR3 sequence is CASSPLTGTSGYTF. CDR3 in DNA: TGTGCCAGCAGCCCCTTGACCGGGACATCGGGCTACACCTTC.

The chain joins TRBV3-1 (or the pseudogene TRBV3-2) to TRBJ2-7; D call uncertain. V was clipped by 0 bases and J by 6 bases, with 9 bases between them. The CDR3 covers 13 residues. The V gene's germline CDR1 is LGHDT and CDR2 YNNKEL (reference sequence). The CDR3 loop is CASSQDRGSEQYF. The CDR3 nucleotides are TGTGCCAGCAGCCAAGATCGAGGCTCCGAGCAGTACTTC.

The rearrangement joins TRBV3-1 (or the pseudogene TRBV3-2) to TRBJ1-6, with D perhaps matching TRBD1 (5 bases). The CDR3 loop spans 14 amino acids. Trimming removed 4 bases from V and 5 bases from J, with 9 bases in between. Germline loops: CDR1 LGHDT, CDR2 YNNKEL (reference sequence). CDR3 loop: CASSRRGNNSPLHF. For the CDR3, the DNA is TGTGCCAGCAGCCGGAGGGGAAATAATTCACCCCTCCACTTT.

DNA for the CDR3: TGTGCCAGCAGTCCTAACAGGGGGCGCGGCTATGGCTACACCTTC. Its protein is CASSPNRGRGYGYTF. The chain carries TRBV28 and TRBJ1-2; 9 nucleotides line up with TRBD1. Germline V lookup: CDR1 MDHEN, CDR2 SYDVKM. The ends lost 5 bases at V and 4 bases at J; junction bases unmatched: 8. The CDR3 is 15 residues long.

V gene TRBV7-9 combines with J gene TRBJ2-3, with D tentatively TRBD2 (5 bases). The CDR3 totals 16 residues. Germline CDR1 is SEHNR and CDR2 is FQNEAQ (reference sequence). Trimming left V 4 bases short and J 0 bases short, with 14 bases between. The CDR3 region has the DNA TGTGCCAGCAGCTCCTGGGCGACTATTAGCACAGATACGCAGTATTTT. Protein product: CASSSWATISTDTQYF.

The chain combines TRBV2 with TRBJ2-7; D might be TRBD1 (6 bases). Trimming stripped 10 bases from V and 4 bases from J, with 20 bases between. The length of the CDR3 is 14 residues. CDR1 and CDR2 from the germline V gene are SNHLY and FYNNEI. The DNA for the CDR3 is TGTGCCACCCAGAAGGGGGATTTGGTTTACGAGCAGTACTTC. Its protein product is CATQKGDLVYEQYF.

The CDR3 DNA reads TGTGCCAGCAGCCAAGACAGGGGAGGACCTGGAAACACCATATATTTT. Its translation is CASSQDRGGPGNTIYF. This rearrangement joins TRBV9 to TRBJ1-3, with 8 bases aligning to TRBD1. The length of the CDR3 is 16 residues. Germline trimming cut 4 bases from V and 2 bases from J; bases unmatched to any gene: 8. The germline gives CDR1 SGDLS, CDR2 YYNGEE.